One and the same sample provided the 5 T cell receptor beta chains below, sequenced in a study of regulatory T cells in long-lasting Graves disease. Investigators prepared the TCR beta libraries by applying iRepertoire HTBI primers and Arm-PCR of CDR3 regions. TCRdb independently ran MiXCR on the multiplex PCR reads; one entry per CDR3 protein. The sample carries some 250,000 distinct CDR3 sequences, around 17% recorded once. Specified time point: newly diagnosed GD, antithyroid drugs for less than 3 months. The TCR library was prepared using RNA isolated from PBMCs. Sequencing was performed on peripheral blood mononuclear cells (PBMCs), taken at new diagnosis, from a patient treated with antithyroid drugs. The origin of the receptors is a female donor with Graves disease.

This clonotype was picked up many times. The genes are TRBV28 and TRBJ2-7, with D possibly being TRBD1 or TRBD2 (5 bases each). V lost 5 bases to trimming and J lost 9 bases, with 14 bases between them. This CDR3 contains 12 residues. The germline gives CDR1 MDHEN, CDR2 SYDVKM. The CDR3 reads CASSANGDGQYF. The CDR3 coding sequence is TGTGCCAGCAGTGCCAACGGGGACGGGCAGTACTTC.

This clonotype was detected ten times or more. V usage is TRBV14 and J usage is TRBJ2-5; D perhaps matches TRBD1 (8 bases). This CDR3 contains 16 residues. V lost 3 bases and J lost 5, with 19 bases in between. Germline-derived CDR1 and CDR2 are SGHDN and FVKESK. CDR3 amino acids: CASSHRTGGADETQYF. As DNA, the CDR3 is TGTGCCAGCAGCCACCGAACAGGGGGGGCAGATGAGACCCAGTACTTC.

This clonotype was counted many times. V gene TRBV20-1 combines with J gene TRBJ1-2; D is unclear. Germline loops: CDR1 DFQATT, CDR2 SNEGSKA (reference sequence). The V end lost 3 bases, the J end lost 0 bases, and 5 bases lay between the germline ends. The CDR3 sequence is 12 residues long. Here the CDR3 DNA reads TGCAGTGCTAGTCCCTCTAACTATGGCTACACCTTC. The encoded protein is CSASPSNYGYTF.

The sample holds many counts of this clonotype. The rearrangement uses TRBV28 and TRBJ2-4; tentative D call: TRBD2 (6 bases). The CDR3 totals 14 residues. The germline V gene encodes CDR1 MDHEN and CDR2 SYDVKM. The germline V and J ends were trimmed by 7 bases and 0 bases, with 10 bases remaining between them. The CDR3 is CASTLALAKNIQYF. The CDR3 DNA sequence: TGTGCCAGCACCCTAGCGCTAGCCAAAAACATTCAGTACTTC.

Comments on this clonotype: A much larger clone differs from this one at a single base, so this may be a read error. CDR3 DNA: TGTGCCAGCAGTTTAGAGGCCAACGGGGCGCCTGGCACAGATACGCAGTATTTT. It yields the protein CASSLEANGAPGTDTQYF. The chain uses TRBV12-3 or TRBV12-4 and TRBJ2-3; perhaps D is TRBD1 or TRBD2 (5 bases each). Trimming removed 1 base from V and 1 base from J, with 18 bases in between. The CDR3 spans 18 residues.